The 2 T cell receptor beta chains listed next were all sequenced from one sample in a study of cytomegalovirus exposure and HLA in healthy donors. Amplification used 60 Vbeta primers and 13 Jbeta primers. Produced via immunoSEQ multiplex PCR; TCRdb's table is partial and in-frame only. Counted here are some 150,000 clones, around three quarters occurring once; the ten biggest clones make up 3%. Sequencing was done on a sample of PBMCs. The receptor source for this set is a man aged 35-49 years in good health and CMV-seropositive.

Worth noting for this clone: The junction departs from the called germline gene at one end, perhaps through a read error. This chain connects TRBV7-9 to TRBJ2-7; 9 bases line up with TRBD1. The germline V gene has CDR1 SEHNR and CDR2 FQNEAQ (reference sequence). This CDR3 spans 14 amino acids. For the CDR3, the DNA is TGTTCCAGCAGCTATGCCGGGACAGGGTACGAGCAGTACTTC. Amino acid sequence: CSSSYAGTGYEQYF.

The chain links TRBV30 to TRBJ1-6; a possible D gene is TRBD1 (5 bases). Germline lookup yields CDR1 GTSNPN and CDR2 SVGIG (reference sequence). This CDR3 has 15 residues. V gave up 7 bases and J gave up 3 bases, with 16 bases separating them. The CDR3 is CASPKGQNYNSPLHF. In DNA, the CDR3 is TGTGCCTCACCAAAGGGGCAGAACTATAATTCACCCCTCCACTTT.